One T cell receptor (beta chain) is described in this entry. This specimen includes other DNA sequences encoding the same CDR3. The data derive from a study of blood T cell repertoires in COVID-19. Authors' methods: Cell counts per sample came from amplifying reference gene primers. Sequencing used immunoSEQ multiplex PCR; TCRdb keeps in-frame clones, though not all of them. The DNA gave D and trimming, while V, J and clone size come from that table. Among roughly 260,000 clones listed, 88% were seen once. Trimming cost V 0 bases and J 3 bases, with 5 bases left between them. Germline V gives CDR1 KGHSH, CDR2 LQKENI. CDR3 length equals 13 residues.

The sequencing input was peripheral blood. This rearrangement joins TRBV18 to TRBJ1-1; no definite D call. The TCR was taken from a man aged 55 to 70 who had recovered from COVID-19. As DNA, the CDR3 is TGTGCCAGCTCACCACCCTCCTACACTGAAGCTTTCTTT. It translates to CASSPPSYTEAFF.